These 18 T cell receptor beta chains originate from one sample sequenced in a study of response to subunit inactivated influenza vaccine. TCRdb used MiXCR to reprocess the RT-PCR reads, holding one entry per CDR3 protein. In the table there are hundreds of thousands of distinct CDR3 sequences, 14% of which are singletons. The sample consisted of PBMCs from blood, taken 14 to 15 days before vaccination. These receptors all come from a man aged 50-59 years who received an inactivated influenza vaccine.

This clonotype appeared a few times. The CDR3 spells CSVHGTGSGNEQFF. The CDR3 DNA follows: TGCAGCGTTCATGGGACAGGGAGTGGAAATGAGCAGTTCTTC. This chain links TRBV29-1 with TRBJ2-1; TRBD1 matches at 9 bases. The J segment lost 7 bases and the V segment lost 5 bases, leaving 9 bases of the junction unmatched. The CDR3 runs to 14 residues. From germline, CDR1 is SQVTM and CDR2 ANQGSEA.

This clonotype was seen a handful of times. The chain uses TRBV6-1 and TRBJ1-2; 7 bases match TRBD1. There are 14 residues in the CDR3. V lost 7 bases to trimming and J lost 8 bases; unmatched junction nucleotides: 13. Germline V lookup: CDR1 MNHNS, CDR2 SASEGT. Here the CDR3 reads CASTQTEGARGYTF. The CDR3 nucleotides read TGTGCCAGCACCCAGACTGAGGGGGCGCGGGGCTACACCTTC.

The table lists this clonotype with a few counts. This chain joins TRBV5-1 and TRBJ2-1; TRBD2 might be the D (6 bases). V lost 4 bases and J 0 bases, leaving 11 bases between the germline ends. There are 15 residues in the CDR3. Germline CDR1 SGHRS, CDR2 YFSETQ. This chain's CDR3 is CASSLAFSSYNEQFF. The CDR3 region has the DNA TGCGCCAGCAGCCTAGCGTTTAGCTCCTACAATGAGCAGTTCTTC.

The rearrangement joins TRBV10-3 to TRBJ1-6; tentatively, D is TRBD1 (5 bases). The CDR3 runs 14 residues. Deletions cut 3 bases from V and 9 bases from J, with 12 bases between. The V gene's germline CDR1 is ENHRY and CDR2 SYGVKD. This CDR3 reads CAISDQGSGSPLHF. The CDR3 DNA follows: TGTGCCATCAGTGATCAGGGTTCGGGTTCACCCCTCCACTTT.

V is TRBV7-9 and J is TRBJ2-5; tentatively, D is TRBD2 (7 bases). The germline V gene has CDR1 SEHNR and CDR2 FQNEAQ (reference sequence). Trimming pared 4 bases from V and 4 bases from J, leaving 16 bases between. CDR3 length equals 15 residues. The CDR3 DNA follows: TGTGCCAGCAGCTCCGGGGGGACACTCGGAGAGACCCAGTACTTC. Translation gives CASSSGGTLGETQYF.

The sample holds one count of this clonotype. This rearrangement joins TRBV15 to TRBJ2-1; tentatively, D is TRBD1 (5 bases). This CDR3 has 15 residues. Trimming pared 3 bases from V and 5 bases from J, leaving 14 bases between. Per germline, CDR1 LNHNV and CDR2 YYDKDF (reference sequence). The CDR3 DNA reads as TGTGCCACCAGCAGGTTATGGGGCCAGAACAATGAGCAGTTCTTC. Encoded protein: CATSRLWGQNNEQFF.

This clonotype was detected only a few times. This sequence joins TRBV27 and TRBJ2-1; 13 nucleotides match TRBD2. This CDR3 has 16 amino acids. Germline lookup yields CDR1 MNHEY and CDR2 SMNVEV (reference sequence). V gave up 5 bases and J gave up 7 bases; unmatched junction bases: 8. CDR3 sequence reads: CASSPSTSGRLNEQFF. The CDR3 DNA reads as TGTGCCAGCAGTCCTTCGACTAGCGGGAGGCTAAATGAGCAGTTCTTC.

This clonotype was found many times. The chain uses TRBV5-6 and TRBJ2-6; D call uncertain. Germline assignment: CDR1 SGHDT and CDR2 YYEEEE. The ends were cut back, 4 bases at V and 1 base at J, with 21 bases in the middle. The CDR3 is 19 amino acids. CDR3 sequence reads: CASSPVGFRDSSGANVLTF. The CDR3 DNA reads as TGTGCCAGCAGCCCGGTCGGGTTTAGGGATTCGTCTGGGGCCAACGTCCTGACTTTC.

The genes are TRBV10-2 and TRBJ1-4; no definite D call. CDR1 WSHSY and CDR2 SAAADI come from the germline V gene. Trimming stripped 8 bases from V and 4 bases from J, with 14 bases between. The CDR3 extends over 14 amino acids. The CDR3 loop is CASQPLLNNEKLFF. CDR3 nucleotides: TGCGCCAGCCAACCTTTACTTAATAATGAAAAACTGTTTTTT.

This clonotype has more than one count but fewer than ten. This chain joins TRBV20-1 and TRBJ2-1, with D tentatively TRBD2 (6 bases). The CDR3 contains 17 residues. Germline V gene data show CDR1 as DFQATT and CDR2 as SNEGSKA (reference sequence). V was trimmed by 0 bases and J by 3 bases, leaving 18 bases between them. In DNA form, the CDR3 reads TGCAGTGCTAGAGATGGGGCGGGAATAGCGGTCTACAATGAGCAGTTCTTC. Amino acid sequence: CSARDGAGIAVYNEQFF.

CDR3 bases: TGTGCCAGCAATACGGGGAGGGCAGATACGCAGTATTTT. It is translated as CASNTGRADTQYF. The V gene is TRBV7-2, the J gene TRBJ2-3, with TRBD2 identical over 7 bases. The V and J ends lost 7 bases and 4 bases, in that order; junction bases with no gene match: 5. CDR1 is SGHTA and CDR2 is FQGNSA in the germline V gene. The CDR3 sequence is 13 residues long.

J is TRBJ2-3 and V is TRBV7-3; no definite D call. CDR1 and CDR2 (germline): SGHTA, FQGTGA. V lost 4 bases, J lost 4 bases, and 9 bases lay in between. The CDR3 is made up of 13 amino acids. CDR3: CASSSLVADTQYF. In DNA, the CDR3 is TGTGCCAGCAGCTCCCTAGTAGCAGATACGCAGTATTTT. Supplemented by reference TRBV7-3 and TRBJ2-3, the full variable domain reads GAGVSQTPSNKVTEKGKYVELRCDPISGHTALYWYRQSLGQGPEFLIYFQGTGAADDSGLPNDRFFAVRPEGSVSTLKIQRTERGDSAVYLCASSSLVADTQYFGPGTRLTVL.

At least ten counts were recorded for this clonotype. The chain employs TRBV4-3 and TRBJ2-5; D unclear. Germline assignment: CDR1 LGHNA and CDR2 YSLEER. Trimming left V 0 bases short and J 4 bases short, with 6 bases between. The CDR3 is 13 amino acids. The chain's CDR3 is CASSQDLRETQYF. In DNA form, the CDR3 reads TGCGCCAGCAGCCAAGACCTACGAGAGACCCAGTACTTC.

This clonotype was observed a handful of times. This chain uses TRBV3-1 with TRBJ2-7; tentative D call: TRBD1 (6 bases). The V gene's germline CDR1 is LGHDT and CDR2 YNNKEL (reference sequence). Trimming left V 1 base short and J 3 bases short, with 19 bases between. The CDR3 has 17 amino acids. The CDR3 is CASSQGSFRDNVYEQYF. The CDR3 nucleotides read TGTGCCAGCAGCCAAGGGAGTTTCCGGGACAACGTCTACGAGCAGTACTTC.

This clonotype was detected many times. Here the CDR3 reads CASSHYAGGGSTDTQYF. The CDR3 DNA follows: TGTGCCAGCAGTCACTACGCGGGTGGGGGGAGCACAGATACGCAGTATTTT. The chain combines TRBV12-3 or TRBV12-4 with TRBJ2-3, with TRBD2 as a possible D gene (6 bases). The CDR3 runs to 17 residues. V was cut by 5 bases and J by 0 bases, with 18 bases left in between.

The chain carries TRBV28 and TRBJ1-6; 10 bases align to TRBD1. The CDR3 sequence is 16 residues long. The germline CDR1 and CDR2 sequences are MDHEN and SYDVKM. V shed 7 bases, J shed 7 bases, and the junction held 10 bases outside the gene matches. CDR3: CASKGQGLSPNSPLHF. For the CDR3, the DNA is TGTGCCAGCAAGGGACAGGGGCTATCCCCCAATTCACCCCTCCACTTT. The entire variable domain, with the rest obtained from reference TRBV28 and TRBJ1-6, is as follows: DVKVTQSSRYLVKRTGEKVFLECVQDMDHENMFWYRQDPGLGLRLIYFSYDVKMKEKGDIPEGYSVSREKKERFSLILESASTNQTSMYLCASKGQGLSPNSPLHFGNGTRLTVT.

This clonotype was picked up many times. The rearrangement joins TRBV4-2 to TRBJ1-6; a weak D match, TRBD1 (6 bases). V was pared by 6 bases and J by 2 bases, with 14 bases between. CDR3 length: 16 amino acids. From germline, CDR1 is LGHNA and CDR2 YNFKEQ. CDR3 in amino acids: CASRRRGGPYNSPLHF. CDR3 DNA: TGTGCCAGCAGGCGAAGAGGGGGACCCTATAATTCACCCCTCCACTTT.

This sequence joins TRBV14 and TRBJ2-1; 8 bases are shared with TRBD1. The V and J ends lost 5 bases and 8 bases, in that order; junction bases with no gene match: 8. This CDR3 contains 14 residues. CDR1 and CDR2 (germline): SGHDN, FVKESK. The CDR3 here is CASSLGQGKHEQFF. For the CDR3, the DNA is TGTGCCAGCAGCTTAGGACAGGGTAAACATGAGCAGTTCTTC.